This TCR beta chain was recovered during a study of CD8 T cells in Susac syndrome. The CDR3 runs to 17 residues. With V trimmed by 4 bases and J by 2 bases, 8 bases remained unmatched. Germline CDR1 reads KGHDR; CDR2 reads SFDVKD. Random hexamers primed reverse transcription of 0.5 to 1 ug RNA. TCRdb re-derived calls from the immunoSEQ multiplex PCR reads in MiXCR, one entry per CDR3 protein. The profile covers about 180,000 distinct CDR3 sequences, with just under 95% appearing a single time and 0.095% to 0.1% taken by the ten largest. This clonotype has just one count. The source of this sequence is a human donor with Susac syndrome. The chain recombines TRBV24-1 with TRBJ2-5; 11 positions agree with TRBD1. Source material: CD4+ T cells from PBMCs. CDR3 sequence: CATSDPGQGATQETQYF. CDR3 nucleotide sequence: TGTGCCACCAGTGACCCAGGACAGGGGGCGACTCAAGAGACCCAGTACTTC.